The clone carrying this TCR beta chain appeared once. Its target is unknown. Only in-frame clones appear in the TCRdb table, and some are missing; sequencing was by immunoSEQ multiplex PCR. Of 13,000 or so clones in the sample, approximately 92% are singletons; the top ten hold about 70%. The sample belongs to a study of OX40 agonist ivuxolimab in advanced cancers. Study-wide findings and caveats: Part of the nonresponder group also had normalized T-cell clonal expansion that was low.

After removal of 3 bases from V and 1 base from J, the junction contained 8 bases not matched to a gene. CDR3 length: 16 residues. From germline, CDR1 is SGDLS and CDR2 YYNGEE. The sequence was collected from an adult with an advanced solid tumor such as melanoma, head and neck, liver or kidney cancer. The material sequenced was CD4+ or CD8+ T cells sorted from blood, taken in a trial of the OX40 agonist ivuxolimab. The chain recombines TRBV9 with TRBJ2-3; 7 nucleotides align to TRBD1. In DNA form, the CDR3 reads TGTGCCAGCAGCGCCCCAGTCACAGGGGGCACAGATACGCAGTATTTT. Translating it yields CASSAPVTGGTDTQYF.